This TCR beta chain comes out of a study of CD8 T cell repertoires and HIV-1 epitope variants. Of note for this clone: The target antigen is unknown.

Germline values: CDR1 SQVTM, CDR2 ANQGSEA. The J segment lost 3 bases and the V segment lost 6 bases, leaving 7 bases of the junction unmatched. This CDR3 is built from 14 residues. Using immunoSEQ multiplex PCR, the repertoire was profiled, and TCRdb retains in-frame clones only, with some absent. The sample consists of roughly 5,900 clones, about 67% of them appearing once. The rearrangement joins TRBV29-1 to TRBJ2-1, with TRBD2 identical over 8 bases. Sequenced material: cultured CD8+ T cells derived from PBMCs. The origin of this receptor is a male donor with HIV. CDR3 protein: CSVLLAGNYNEQFF. CDR3 DNA sequence: TGCAGCGTCCTTTTAGCGGGAAACTACAATGAGCAGTTCTTC.